This record looks at one TCR beta chain sequence and its context. Its antigen is still unknown. Recipients boosted at about 4 weeks or about 12 weeks are pooled. Generated by immunoSEQ multiplex PCR, the TCRdb table keeps only in-frame clones and is missing some. Of about 150,000 clones listed, roughly 90% were seen once; the top ten hold 2.5% to 3.5%. The sample comes from a study of T cell responses to AZD1222 COVID-19 vaccine. Study outcomes and limitations: Females outnumbered males among donors, who were mostly white British; clonal diversity was possibly underestimated. The study identified only five to seven AZD1222 recipients as seropositive at baseline. Nearly half of the spike-specific TCRs reportedly recognize variant regions that carry no mutations.

This TCR came from an adult who received the AZD1222 COVID-19 vaccine. The input for sequencing was peripheral blood, taken 28 days after the second AZD1222 dose.

The CDR3, as DNA: TGTGCCAGCAGCCGACTAGCAGGCTGGCTCGAGCAGTACTTC. Protein sequence: CASSRLAGWLEQYF. The chain employs TRBV27 and TRBJ2-7, with 7 bases fitting TRBD2. V was pared by 6 bases and J by 6 bases, with 11 bases of the junction left unmatched. The CDR3 contains 14 residues. CDR1 and CDR2 (germline): MNHEY, SMNVEV (reference sequence).